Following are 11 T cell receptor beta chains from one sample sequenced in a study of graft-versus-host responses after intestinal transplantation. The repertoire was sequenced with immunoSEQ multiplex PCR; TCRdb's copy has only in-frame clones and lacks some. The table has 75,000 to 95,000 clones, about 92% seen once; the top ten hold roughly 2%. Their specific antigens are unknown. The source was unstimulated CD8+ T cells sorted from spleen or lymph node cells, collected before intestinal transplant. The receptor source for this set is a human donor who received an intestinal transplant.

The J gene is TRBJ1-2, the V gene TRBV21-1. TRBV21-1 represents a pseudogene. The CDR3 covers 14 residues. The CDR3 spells CASSKVRPVSGYTF. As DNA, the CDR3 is TGTGCCAGCAGCAAAGTGAGGCCGGTGAGTGGCTACACCTTC.

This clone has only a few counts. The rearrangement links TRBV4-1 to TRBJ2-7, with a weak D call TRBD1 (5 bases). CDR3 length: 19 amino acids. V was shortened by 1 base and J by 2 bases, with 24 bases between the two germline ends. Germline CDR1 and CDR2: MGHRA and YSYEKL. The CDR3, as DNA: TGCGCCAGCAGCCAAGTCAAAGACAGCCTTTCTCCCTTCCCCTACGAGCAGTACTTC. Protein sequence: CASSQVKDSLSPFPYEQYF.

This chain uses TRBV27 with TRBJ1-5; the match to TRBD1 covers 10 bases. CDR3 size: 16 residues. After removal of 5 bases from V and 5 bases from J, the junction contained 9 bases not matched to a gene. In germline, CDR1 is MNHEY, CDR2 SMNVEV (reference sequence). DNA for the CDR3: TGTGCCAGCAGTAATACCGGGACAGGGGTTTATCAGCCCCAGCATTTT. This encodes CASSNTGTGVYQPQHF.

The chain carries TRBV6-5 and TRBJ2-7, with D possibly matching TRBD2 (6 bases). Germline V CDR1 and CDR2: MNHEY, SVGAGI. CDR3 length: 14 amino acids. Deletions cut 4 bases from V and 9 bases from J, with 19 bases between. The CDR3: CASSSHDPTSSQYF. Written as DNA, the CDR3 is TGTGCCAGCAGTTCCCACGACCCCACTAGCTCGCAGTACTTC.

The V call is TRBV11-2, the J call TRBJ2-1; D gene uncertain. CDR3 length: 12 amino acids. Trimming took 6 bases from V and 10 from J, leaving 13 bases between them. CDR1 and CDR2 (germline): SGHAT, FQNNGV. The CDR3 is CASRLSDWEQFF. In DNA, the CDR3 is TGTGCCAGCAGACTATCTGACTGGGAGCAGTTCTTC.

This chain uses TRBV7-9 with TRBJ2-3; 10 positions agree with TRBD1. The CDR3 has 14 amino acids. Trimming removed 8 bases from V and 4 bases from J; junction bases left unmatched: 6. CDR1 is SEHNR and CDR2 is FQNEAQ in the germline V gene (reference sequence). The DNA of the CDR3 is TGTGCCAGCTACCGGGACAGGGGTTCAGATACGCAGTATTTT. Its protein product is CASYRDRGSDTQYF. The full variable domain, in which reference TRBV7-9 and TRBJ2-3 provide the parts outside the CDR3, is DTGVSQNPRHKITKRGQNVTFRCDPISEHNRLYWYRQTLGQGPEFLTYFQNEAQLEKSRLLSDRFSAERPKGSFSTLEIQRTEQGDSAMYLCASYRDRGSDTQYFGPGTRLTVL.

The CDR3 DNA sequence: TGTGCCAGCAGTGATCCTCTGGAGTTGGATGAAAAACTGTTTTTT. This sequence encodes CASSDPLELDEKLFF. This sequence joins TRBV6-1 and TRBJ1-4; no clear D. V was clipped by 3 bases and J by 6 bases, with 14 bases between them. Germline loops: CDR1 MNHNS, CDR2 SASEGT. The CDR3 length is 15 residues.

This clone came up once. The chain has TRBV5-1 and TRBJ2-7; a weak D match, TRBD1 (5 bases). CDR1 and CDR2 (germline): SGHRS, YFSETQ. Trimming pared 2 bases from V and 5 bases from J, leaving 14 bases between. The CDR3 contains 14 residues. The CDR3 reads CASSLGHQPDEQYF. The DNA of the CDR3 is TGCGCCAGCAGCTTAGGACACCAGCCCGACGAGCAGTACTTC.

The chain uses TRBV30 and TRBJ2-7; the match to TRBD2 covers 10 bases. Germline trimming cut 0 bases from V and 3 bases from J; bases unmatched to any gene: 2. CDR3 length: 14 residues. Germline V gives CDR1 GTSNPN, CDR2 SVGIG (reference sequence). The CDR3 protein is CAWSVASGGYEQYF. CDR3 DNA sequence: TGTGCCTGGAGTGTGGCTAGCGGGGGCTACGAGCAGTACTTC.

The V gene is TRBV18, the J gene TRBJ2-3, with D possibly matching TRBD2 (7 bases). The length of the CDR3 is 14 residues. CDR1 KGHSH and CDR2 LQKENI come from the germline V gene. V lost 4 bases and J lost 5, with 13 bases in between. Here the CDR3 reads CASSLNGGQDTQYF. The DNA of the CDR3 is TGTGCCAGCTCACTTAACGGGGGGCAAGATACGCAGTATTTT.

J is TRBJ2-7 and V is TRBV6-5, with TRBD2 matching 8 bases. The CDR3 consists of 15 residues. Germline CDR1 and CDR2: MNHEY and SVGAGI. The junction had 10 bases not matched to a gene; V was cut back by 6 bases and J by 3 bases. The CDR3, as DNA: TGTGCCAGCAGCCTCTCGACGGGGGGGTTCTACGAGCAGTACTTC. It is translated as CASSLSTGGFYEQYF.